This entry is about one T cell receptor (beta chain). Its antigen is unknown. Through a sample-barcoded 5' primer and a J-beta primer mix, a second PCR was run for roughly 7 to 12 cycles. Each cDNA molecule carried a tag from a template-switch adaptor that contained 12 random nucleotides. In TCRdb, the 5' RACE reads were re-called with MiXCR into one record per CDR3 protein. The sample shows 720,000 or so distinct CDR3 sequences, around 43% of them seen only once. This sample was taken from a study of blood T cells in healthy people across ages. Per sample, no less than 5 micrograms of total RNA were extracted. Germline-derived CDR1 and CDR2 are MNHEY and SVGEGT. The CDR3 totals 19 residues. The junction had 13 bases not matched to a gene; V was cut back by 4 bases and J by 0 bases. Study-wide results and caveats: Naive CD4+ cell counts and diversity both ran higher in long-lived than in aged donors.

This clonotype was sampled from an elderly man in good health. Sequencing was performed on blood. V is TRBV6-2 or TRBV6-3 and J is TRBJ2-4, with TRBD2 matching over 9 bases. The CDR3 nucleotides are TGTGCCAGCAGTTCCGGCTTCAGACTAGCGGAACTAGCCAAAAACATTCAGTACTTC. Its translation: CASSSGFRLAELAKNIQYF.